Following are 25 T cell receptor beta chains from one sample sequenced in a study of regulatory T cells in long-lasting Graves disease. Time point denoted: newly diagnosed GD, antithyroid drugs for less than 3 months. The TCR library used RNA extracted from PBMCs. HTBI primers from iRepertoire and Arm-PCR of CDR3 regions yielded the TCR beta libraries. TCRdb redid the calling of the multiplex PCR reads with MiXCR, one entry per CDR3 protein. The sample carries roughly 350,000 distinct CDR3 sequences, around 15% recorded once. The same sample was also used in a study of T cells in Graves' hyperthyroidism and ophthalmopathy.

Sequenced here: peripheral blood mononuclear cells (PBMCs), sampled at new diagnosis, from a patient treated with antithyroid drugs. These receptors all stem from a woman in her late teens or twenties with Graves disease.

This clonotype has ten or more counts. V gene TRBV7-2 combines with J gene TRBJ2-3; D is unresolved. V dropped 5 bases and J dropped 0 bases, with 9 bases sitting between them. The length of the CDR3 is 14 residues. Germline loops: CDR1 SGHTA, CDR2 FQGNSA. The CDR3 DNA is TGTGCCAGCAGCCTCTTCCCCAGCACAGATACGCAGTATTTT. Encoded protein: CASSLFPSTDTQYF.

This clonotype was picked up many times. This chain joins TRBV30 and TRBJ2-1, with D perhaps TRBD2 (5 bases). V lost 2 bases to trimming and J lost 8 bases, with 7 bases between them. Germline V gene sequence: CDR1 GTSNPN, CDR2 SVGIG (reference sequence). This CDR3 has 11 residues. CDR3 in DNA: TGTGCCTGGAGTACGGGATATGAGCAGTTCTTC. Residues: CAWSTGYEQFF.

This clonotype was seen repeatedly, ten times or more. The chain links TRBV28 to TRBJ2-5; TRBD2 matches at 7 bases. CDR3 length equals 18 residues. Trimming at V came to 1 base and at J to 5 bases, leaving 16 bases not matched to a gene. Germline CDR1 MDHEN, CDR2 SYDVKM. The CDR3 here is CASSLSAPLAVGRETQYF. The CDR3 DNA follows: TGTGCCAGCAGTTTATCCGCTCCCCTAGCGGTGGGGCGGGAGACCCAGTACTTC.

In this sample, this clonotype turned up many times. The chain couples TRBV11-2 to TRBJ2-1; D not resolved. The CDR3 runs to 13 residues. V was cut by 5 bases and J by 8 bases, with 13 bases left in between. Germline-derived CDR1 and CDR2 are SGHAT and FQNNGV. As DNA, the CDR3 is TGTGCCAGCAGCCCACCACGTAGGGATGAGCAGTTCTTC. This translates into CASSPPRRDEQFF.

The sample holds a few counts of this clonotype. The chain is built from TRBV24-1 and TRBJ2-6, with no clear D. From germline, CDR1 is KGHDR and CDR2 SFDVKD. This CDR3 is built from 17 residues. Trimming cost V 5 bases and J 0 bases, with 13 bases left between them. In DNA, the CDR3 is TGTGCCACCAGTGCCAGATACCAGACCTCTGGGGCCAACGTCCTGACTTTC. It is translated as CATSARYQTSGANVLTF.

The table lists this clonotype with a few counts. This sequence joins TRBV6-1 and TRBJ1-5; D call uncertain. V was clipped by 0 bases and J by 4 bases, with 22 bases between them. The germline V gene encodes CDR1 MNHNS and CDR2 SASEGT. CDR3 length: 19 amino acids. The CDR3 loop reads CASSEALKGLRSENQPQHF. The CDR3 region has the DNA TGTGCCAGCAGTGAAGCGCTGAAGGGTTTGAGGTCGGAAAATCAGCCCCAGCATTTT.

The gene calls are TRBV9 and TRBJ2-2; 9 bases fit TRBD2. The J segment lost 4 bases and the V segment lost 0 bases, leaving 7 bases of the junction unmatched. This CDR3 is 17 amino acids long. CDR1 SGDLS and CDR2 YYNGEE come from the germline V gene. As DNA, the CDR3 is TGTGCCAGCAGCGTAGCTCCGCTAGCGGGAATCACCGGGGAGCTGTTTTTT. This sequence encodes CASSVAPLAGITGELFF.

J is TRBJ1-3 and V is TRBV10-3; maybe TRBD1 (5 bases). The V end lost 2 bases, the J end lost 1 base, and 12 bases lay between the germline ends. The CDR3 contains 16 residues. Germline-derived CDR1 and CDR2 are ENHRY and SYGVKD. CDR3 loop: CAISEGGRSSGNTIYF. The CDR3 coding sequence is TGTGCCATCAGTGAGGGGGGACGGAGTTCTGGAAACACCATATATTTT.

The table lists this clonotype with many counts. This chain connects TRBV5-1 to TRBJ2-5; D remains ambiguous. V dropped 2 bases and J dropped 2 bases, with 10 bases sitting between them. This CDR3 has 14 residues. CDR1 is SGHRS and CDR2 is YFSETQ in the germline V gene. The CDR3 DNA reads as TGCGCCAGCAGCTTTGGACGGATTCAAGAGACCCAGTACTTC. This encodes CASSFGRIQETQYF.

In this sample, this clonotype turned up many times. The chain employs TRBV5-1 and TRBJ2-3, with TRBD2 matching 11 bases. The junction had 7 bases not matched to a gene; V was cut back by 4 bases and J by 0 bases. The CDR3 covers 17 residues. CDR1 is SGHRS and CDR2 is YFSETQ in the germline V gene. In DNA, the CDR3 is TGCGCCAGCAGCGCGGGACTAGCGGAGGCTAGCACAGATACGCAGTATTTT. This codes for CASSAGLAEASTDTQYF.

The V and J genes are TRBV4-2 and TRBJ1-5; D call uncertain. This CDR3 has 17 residues. Germline CDR1 reads LGHNA; CDR2 reads YNFKEQ. V dropped 0 bases and J dropped 0 bases, with 12 bases sitting between them. CDR3 sequence (DNA): TGTGCCAGCAGCCAAGATCTCCGATTTTATAGCAATCAGCCCCAGCATTTT. Translation gives CASSQDLRFYSNQPQHF.

This clonotype was counted only a few times. V usage is TRBV7-9 and J usage is TRBJ2-2; a possible D gene is TRBD2 (5 bases). The length of the CDR3 is 17 residues. Deletions cut 7 bases from V and 1 base from J, with 19 bases between. CDR1 is SEHNR, CDR2 FQNEAQ, per germline (reference sequence). The CDR3 DNA sequence: TGTGCCAGCACCTCGTTGATGGGGAGAGGGAACACCGGGGAGCTGTTTTTT. It specifies CASTSLMGRGNTGELFF.

CDR3 sequence: CASSSPGQSRSGNTIYF. The CDR3 nucleotides read TGTGCCAGCAGCTCCCCCGGCCAATCCCGTTCTGGAAACACCATATATTTT. The J gene is TRBJ1-3, the V gene TRBV5-4; D remains unclear. The CDR3 runs to 17 residues. Trimming left V 3 bases short and J 1 base short, with 17 bases between. Germline V gene sequence: CDR1 SGHNT, CDR2 YYREEE (reference sequence).

This clonotype occurred many times. This rearrangement joins TRBV6-1 to TRBJ2-5; D not resolved. Trimming pared 8 bases from V and 7 bases from J, leaving 20 bases between. Germline V gene lookup returns CDR1 MNHNS and CDR2 SASEGT. This CDR3 comprises 14 residues. The CDR3 region is CASVTEVTAGTQYF. In nucleotides, the CDR3 is TGTGCCAGCGTAACCGAAGTTACCGCAGGGACCCAGTACTTC.

The sample holds many counts of this clonotype. V is TRBV29-1 and J is TRBJ1-4, with D perhaps matching TRBD1 (5 bases). Germline lookup yields CDR1 SQVTM and CDR2 ANQGSEA. The CDR3 length is 13 residues. The V and J ends lost 1 base and 10 bases respectively, with 13 bases between them. In DNA form, the CDR3 reads TGCAGCGTTGAAGGGGGCGGACTGCGAAAACTGTTTTTT. This translates into CSVEGGGLRKLFF.

V and J are TRBV29-1 and TRBJ1-4, with a possible D match to TRBD1 (5 bases). V lost 6 bases and J 7 bases, leaving 15 bases between the germline ends. The CDR3 spans 13 residues. CDR1 and CDR2 from the germline V gene are SQVTM and ANQGSEA. The CDR3 DNA sequence: TGCAGCGTCGTCAGGGTCGCGGGTGAAAAACTGTTTTTT. Protein: CSVVRVAGEKLFF.

A word on this clonotype: This sequence may be a read error, since a much larger clone differs from it by one base. The chain links TRBV7-9 to TRBJ2-5; TRBD1 or TRBD2 may be the D gene (5 bases each). This CDR3 contains 15 residues. Germline-derived CDR1 and CDR2 are SEHNR and FQNEAQ (reference sequence). CDR3 region: CAGSDRDVGRETQYF. CDR3 DNA sequence: TGTGCCGGCAGCGACCGGGACGTTGGACGGGAGACCCAGTACTTC.

The chain joins TRBV30 to TRBJ2-7; no firm D call. The CDR3 is made up of 12 amino acids. Germline assignment: CDR1 GTSNPN and CDR2 SVGIG (reference sequence). The germline V and J ends were trimmed by 7 bases and 6 bases, with 16 bases remaining between them. For the CDR3, the DNA is TGTGCCTATGAGCCGGAGCCAGGCGAGCAGTACTTC. Its translation: CAYEPEPGEQYF.

The genes are TRBV6-2 or TRBV6-3 and TRBJ2-2; TRBD2 matches 9 bases. The germline CDR1 and CDR2 sequences are MNHEY and SVGEGT. CDR3 length equals 18 residues. J gave up 6 bases and V 2 bases, and 13 bases lay outside the gene matches. CDR3 in amino acids: CASSYPPRASGMAGELFF. The CDR3 region has the DNA TGTGCCAGCAGTTACCCTCCAAGGGCTAGCGGGATGGCCGGGGAGCTGTTTTTT.

This clonotype was found many times. The DNA of the CDR3 is TGTGCCAGCAGCTCCTTGACAGGGGGAAACTATGGCTACACCTTC. Its translation is CASSSLTGGNYGYTF. The V and J genes are TRBV5-5 and TRBJ1-2; 9 nucleotides agree with TRBD1. Trimming took 3 bases from V and 2 from J; bases not matched to a gene: 5. The V gene's germline CDR1 is SGHKS and CDR2 YYEKEE (reference sequence). The CDR3 covers 15 residues.

This clonotype was found many times. The CDR3 reads CASRQQGEVATEAFF. In nucleotides, the CDR3 is TGCGCCAGCAGGCAACAGGGGGAGGTGGCCACTGAAGCTTTCTTT. The chain links TRBV4-1 to TRBJ1-1; 8 positions agree with TRBD1. V lost 6 bases, J lost 4 bases, and 10 bases stayed unmatched. From germline, CDR1 is MGHRA and CDR2 YSYEKL. The CDR3 runs 15 residues.

This clonotype was recorded at least ten times. The chain has TRBV3-1 and TRBJ2-1; D might be TRBD1 (6 bases). Deletions cut 0 bases from V and 4 bases from J, with 13 bases between. The CDR3 runs to 16 residues. Germline CDR1 and CDR2: LGHDT and YNNKEL (reference sequence). This CDR3 is CASSQEGQGFYNEQFF. The CDR3 nucleotides read TGTGCCAGCAGCCAAGAGGGGCAGGGGTTTTACAATGAGCAGTTCTTC.

This clonotype was seen at least ten times. V gene TRBV6-5 combines with J gene TRBJ2-7; D may be TRBD2 (5 bases). Trimming removed 2 bases from V and 5 bases from J, with 13 bases in between. The CDR3 is 14 residues long. The germline CDR1 and CDR2 sequences are MNHEY and SVGAGI. CDR3 nucleotides: TGTGCCAGCAGTTACGCCTTTATCGGGGACGAGCAGTACTTC. As protein: CASSYAFIGDEQYF.

The chain combines TRBV28 with TRBJ2-7; 11 nucleotides agree with TRBD1. The germline CDR1 and CDR2 sequences are MDHEN and SYDVKM. The CDR3 is made up of 14 amino acids. With V trimmed by 6 bases and J by 8 bases, 9 bases remained unmatched. The DNA of the CDR3 is TGTGCCAGCAGGGGCGGACAGGGGGCCACTCAGCAGTACTTC. Its translation: CASRGGQGATQQYF. Full variable domain (missing parts from reference TRBV28 and TRBJ2-7): DVKVTQSSRYLVKRTGEKVFLECVQDMDHENMFWYRQDPGLGLRLIYFSYDVKMKEKGDIPEGYSVSREKKERFSLILESASTNQTSMYLCASRGGQGATQQYFGPGTRLTVT.

This clonotype was seen repeatedly, ten times or more. The chain links TRBV29-1 to TRBJ2-7, with D perhaps TRBD1 (6 bases). V lost 3 bases to trimming and J lost 2 bases, with 11 bases between them. CDR1 is SQVTM, CDR2 ANQGSEA, per germline. The CDR3 extends over 13 amino acids. The CDR3 DNA is TGCAGCGTTGACGGCGACAGGCCCTACGAGCAGTACTTC. It translates to CSVDGDRPYEQYF.